The 7 T cell receptor beta chains below all came from one sample that was sequenced in a study of blood T cell repertoires in COVID-19. Generated by immunoSEQ multiplex PCR, the TCRdb table keeps only in-frame clones and is missing some. The sample holds some 410,000 clones, roughly 90% seen once. Sequencing was performed on PBMCs or T cells enriched from blood (not recorded which). The receptors originated from a woman in her twenties or thirties with acute COVID-19.

The V call is TRBV10-3, the J call TRBJ1-3, with D perhaps matching TRBD1 (6 bases). The CDR3 length is 14 residues. Germline V gene lookup returns CDR1 ENHRY and CDR2 SYGVKD. Trimming left V 5 bases short and J 4 bases short, with 12 bases between. CDR3: CAISPQGQGNTIYF. The DNA of the CDR3 is TGTGCCATCAGTCCCCAGGGACAAGGAAACACCATATATTTT.

V is TRBV29-1 and J is TRBJ2-3; tentative D call: TRBD1 (6 bases). Per germline, CDR1 SQVTM and CDR2 ANQGSEA. Trimming took 1 base from V and 3 from J, leaving 14 bases between them. The CDR3 sequence is 15 residues long. This chain's CDR3 is CSVEVVDRLTDTQYF. The DNA for the CDR3 is TGCAGCGTTGAAGTAGTAGACAGGCTTACAGATACGCAGTATTTT.

The rearrangement joins TRBV7-8 to TRBJ2-2, with TRBD2 identical over 7 bases. Germline assignment: CDR1 SGHVS and CDR2 FQNEAQ. The CDR3 sequence is 15 residues long. The junction had 6 bases not matched to a gene; V was cut back by 7 bases and J by 1 base. The CDR3 sequence: CASKGGDRNTGELFF. Written as DNA, the CDR3 is TGTGCCAGCAAGGGAGGGGACCGGAACACCGGGGAGCTGTTTTTT.

The chain joins TRBV7-9 to TRBJ1-2; the match to TRBD1 covers 7 bases. The CDR3 spans 15 residues. The V gene's germline CDR1 is SEHNR and CDR2 FQNEAQ (reference sequence). V trimming: 6 bases; J trimming: 2 bases; junction bases outside the gene matches: 9. Here the CDR3 reads CASSRPRQGNYGYTF. The DNA of the CDR3 is TGTGCCAGCAGTCGACCTAGACAGGGCAACTATGGCTACACCTTC. Filled out from reference TRBV7-9 and TRBJ1-2, the complete variable domain reads DTGVSQNPRHKITKRGQNVTFRCDPISEHNRLYWYRQTLGQGPEFLTYFQNEAQLEKSRLLSDRFSAERPKGSFSTLEIQRTEQGDSAMYLCASSRPRQGNYGYTFGSGTRLTVV.

This sequence joins TRBV2 and TRBJ1-2; 8 bases are shared with TRBD1. Germline V gene lookup returns CDR1 SNHLY and CDR2 FYNNEI. The length of the CDR3 is 17 residues. Losses at the gene ends were 0 bases for V and 7 bases for J; bases not matched to a gene: 13. For the CDR3, the DNA is TGTGCCAGCAGTGAAGCGGCCGGGGGCAGGGGGCGGTCTGGCTACACCTTC. Translated: CASSEAAGGRGRSGYTF.

This chain links TRBV2 with TRBJ1-6, with 7 bases that match TRBD1. Germline trimming cut 7 bases from V and 4 bases from J; bases unmatched to any gene: 7. The CDR3 sequence is 15 residues long. Germline CDR1 reads SNHLY; CDR2 reads FYNNEI. This CDR3 is CASTDRESYNSPLHF. CDR3 nucleotides: TGTGCCAGCACCGACAGGGAGTCTTATAATTCACCCCTCCACTTT.

The gene calls are TRBV11-1 and TRBJ2-7; 12 nucleotides match TRBD2. This CDR3 spans 15 amino acids. CDR1 SGHAT and CDR2 FQDESV come from the germline V gene (reference sequence). V shed 5 bases and J 2 bases; nucleotides not matched to a gene: 4. The CDR3: CASSPGLAGTYEQYF. CDR3 coding DNA: TGTGCCAGCAGCCCAGGACTAGCGGGGACCTACGAGCAGTACTTC.